This is a list of T cell receptor beta chains from one sample in a study of T-cell memory formation after mild COVID-19. MiXCR, run by TCRdb on the 5' RACE reads, gives a single entry per CDR3 protein. The table shows around 250,000 distinct CDR3 sequences, with around 10% occurring only once. Sequences were obtained from PBMCs or a T cell subset sorted from them (not recorded which). The source of these receptors is a man between 18 and 35 years old who had mild COVID-19 (a few samples of this study predate the infection). Cell type and time point are not known. Both conserved end residues are part of each CDR3. The D gene is left open where the match is weak. Rows give clone size only sometimes, using once, few, many, or a class for an expanded clone.

v_gene: TRBV20-1
abundance: .
j_gene: TRBJ1-1
d_gene: .
CDR3aa: CSARSGGLGAFF
CDR3nt: TGCAGTGCCAGGTCGGGAGGCCTTGGAGCTTTCTTT

v_gene: TRBV15
abundance: .
j_gene: TRBJ2-5
d_gene: TRBD1
CDR3aa: CATSRDRAEETQYF
CDR3nt: TGTGCCACCAGCAGGGACAGGGCGGAAGAGACCCAGTACTTC

v_gene: TRBV20-1
abundance: .
j_gene: TRBJ1-6
d_gene: TRBD1
CDR3aa: CSAGTGSGSPLHF
CDR3nt: TGCAGTGCAGGGACAGGGTCCGGGTCACCCCTCCACTTT

v_gene: TRBV5-5
abundance: many
j_gene: TRBJ2-4
d_gene: .
CDR3aa: CASSLYGIIQYF
CDR3nt: TGTGCCAGCAGCTTGTATGGGATCATTCAGTACTTC

v_gene: TRBV25-1
abundance: many
j_gene: TRBJ2-7
d_gene: TRBD1
CDR3aa: CASSPSDRASYEQYF
CDR3nt: TGTGCCAGCAGCCCCAGTGACAGGGCCTCCTACGAGCAGTACTTC

v_gene: TRBV2
abundance: few
j_gene: TRBJ2-3
d_gene: .
CDR3aa: CASKYGSDTQYF
CDR3nt: TGTGCCAGCAAGTACGGTTCAGATACGCAGTATTTT

v_gene: TRBV28
abundance: many
j_gene: TRBJ2-2
d_gene: .
CDR3aa: CASSLIMAGELFF
CDR3nt: TGTGCCAGCAGTTTAATAATGGCCGGGGAGCTGTTTTTT

v_gene: TRBV12-3/TRBV12-4
abundance: few
j_gene: TRBJ1-4
d_gene: .
CDR3aa: CASSTGQLNEKLFF
CDR3nt: TGTGCCAGCAGTACAGGACAGCTTAATGAAAAACTGTTTTTT

v_gene: TRBV29-1
abundance: .
j_gene: TRBJ1-1
d_gene: .
CDR3aa: CSVTYNTNTEAFF
CDR3nt: TGCAGCGTGACCTACAACACGAACACTGAAGCTTTCTTT

v_gene: TRBV6-6
abundance: few
j_gene: TRBJ1-1
d_gene: .
CDR3aa: CASRLSQGTEAFF
CDR3nt: TGTGCCAGCAGACTTTCTCAGGGGACCGAAGCTTTCTTT

v_gene: TRBV5-1
abundance: many
j_gene: TRBJ2-5
d_gene: .
CDR3aa: CASSFGTPQETQYF
CDR3nt: TGCGCCAGCAGCTTCGGGACTCCACAAGAGACCCAGTACTTC

v_gene: TRBV3-1
abundance: many
j_gene: TRBJ2-2
d_gene: .
CDR3aa: CASSQNTGELFF
CDR3nt: TGTGCCAGCAGCCAGAACACCGGGGAGCTGTTTTTT

v_gene: TRBV20-1
abundance: many
j_gene: TRBJ2-3
d_gene: TRBD2
CDR3aa: CSARDIASGDADTQYF
CDR3nt: TGCAGTGCTAGAGATATAGCTAGCGGGGATGCAGATACGCAGTATTTT

v_gene: TRBV2
abundance: .
j_gene: TRBJ2-5
d_gene: .
CDR3aa: CASGFAGQETQYF
CDR3nt: TGTGCCAGCGGGTTCGCAGGTCAAGAGACCCAGTACTTC

v_gene: TRBV5-1
abundance: few
j_gene: TRBJ2-1
d_gene: .
CDR3aa: CASSVVGTYNEQFF
CDR3nt: TGCGCCAGCAGCGTGGTAGGAACTTACAATGAGCAGTTCTTC

v_gene: TRBV12-3/TRBV12-4
abundance: few
j_gene: TRBJ2-5
d_gene: .
CDR3aa: CASRLDSLEETQYF
CDR3nt: TGTGCCAGCAGGTTAGACTCCTTGGAAGAGACCCAGTACTTC

v_gene: TRBV7-2
abundance: few
j_gene: TRBJ1-6
d_gene: .
CDR3aa: CASSLGGGGPPLHF
CDR3nt: TGTGCCAGCAGCTTAGGCGGGGGGGGACCACCCCTCCACTTT

v_gene: TRBV12-3/TRBV12-4
abundance: .
j_gene: TRBJ1-1
d_gene: .
CDR3aa: CASSYPEAFF
CDR3nt: TGTGCCAGCAGTTATCCTGAAGCTTTCTTT

v_gene: TRBV29-1
abundance: .
j_gene: TRBJ2-5
d_gene: .
CDR3aa: CSVADLGETQYF
CDR3nt: TGCAGCGTCGCAGACCTCGGGGAGACCCAGTACTTC

v_gene: TRBV7-3
abundance: many
j_gene: TRBJ2-1
d_gene: .
CDR3aa: CASSLNVGGEQFF
CDR3nt: TGTGCCAGCAGCTTAAATGTGGGAGGTGAGCAGTTCTTC

v_gene: TRBV7-2
abundance: few
j_gene: TRBJ2-2
d_gene: TRBD1
CDR3aa: CASSFVGQANTGELFF
CDR3nt: TGTGCCAGCAGCTTCGTGGGACAGGCGAACACCGGGGAGCTGTTTTTT

v_gene: TRBV5-1
abundance: many
j_gene: TRBJ1-6
d_gene: .
CDR3aa: CASKANGGSPLHF
CDR3nt: TGCGCCAGCAAAGCGAACGGGGGTTCACCCCTCCACTTT

v_gene: TRBV18
abundance: .
j_gene: TRBJ1-3
d_gene: TRBD1
CDR3aa: CASSPSGTGAGNTIYF
CDR3nt: TGTGCCAGCTCACCTTCCGGGACAGGGGCTGGAAACACCATATATTTT

v_gene: TRBV12-3/TRBV12-4
abundance: many
j_gene: TRBJ2-5
d_gene: .
CDR3aa: CASSSAGYGTQYF
CDR3nt: TGTGCCAGCAGTTCTGCCGGGTATGGGACCCAGTACTTC

v_gene: TRBV6-1
abundance: few
j_gene: TRBJ1-2
d_gene: .
CDR3aa: CASRTHRGTTRWGYTF
CDR3nt: TGTGCCAGCAGAACACACCGAGGGACAACCAGGTGGGGCTACACCTTC

v_gene: TRBV2
abundance: many
j_gene: TRBJ2-4
d_gene: TRBD2
CDR3aa: CASRVTSGGQNIQYF
CDR3nt: TGTGCCAGCAGGGTGACTAGCGGGGGCCAAAACATTCAGTACTTC

v_gene: TRBV2
abundance: .
j_gene: TRBJ2-3
d_gene: .
CDR3aa: CASSAGVADTQYF
CDR3nt: TGTGCCAGCAGTGCAGGGGTTGCAGATACGCAGTATTTT

v_gene: TRBV7-2
abundance: few
j_gene: TRBJ2-6
d_gene: .
CDR3aa: CASSFPSSGASGANVLTF
CDR3nt: TGTGCCAGCAGCTTTCCGTCTTCAGGGGCGTCGGGGGCCAACGTCCTGACTTTC

v_gene: TRBV7-2
abundance: few
j_gene: TRBJ2-1
d_gene: .
CDR3aa: CASSSPLAILEYNEQFF
CDR3nt: TGTGCCAGCAGCTCCCCTTTAGCGATCCTGGAATACAATGAGCAGTTCTTC

v_gene: TRBV9
abundance: .
j_gene: TRBJ2-7
d_gene: TRBD2
CDR3aa: CASSVNPSGAEQYF
CDR3nt: TGTGCCAGCAGCGTAAACCCTAGCGGGGCCGAGCAGTACTTC

v_gene: TRBV5-1
abundance: .
j_gene: TRBJ2-3
d_gene: TRBD1
CDR3aa: CASSLGDRGEADTQYF
CDR3nt: TGCGCCAGCAGCTTGGGAGACAGGGGGGAAGCAGATACGCAGTATTTT

v_gene: TRBV4-1
abundance: few
j_gene: TRBJ2-7
d_gene: TRBD1
CDR3aa: CASSQEEAGRGYEQYF
CDR3nt: TGCGCCAGCAGCCAAGAGGAGGCGGGCAGGGGGTACGAGCAGTACTTC

v_gene: TRBV6-5
abundance: few
j_gene: TRBJ1-3
d_gene: .
CDR3aa: CASKTLQGSGNTIYF
CDR3nt: TGTGCCAGCAAAACTCTCCAGGGCTCTGGAAACACCATATATTTT

v_gene: TRBV3-1
abundance: many
j_gene: TRBJ2-1
d_gene: .
CDR3aa: CASSQGTAGYNEQFF
CDR3nt: TGTGCCAGCAGCCAGGGGACAGCGGGTTACAATGAGCAGTTCTTC

v_gene: TRBV4-3
abundance: .
j_gene: TRBJ2-1
d_gene: .
CDR3aa: CASSRVLRGVDEQFF
CDR3nt: TGCGCCAGCAGCCGGGTCCTAAGGGGTGTGGACGAGCAGTTCTTC

v_gene: TRBV29-1
abundance: few
j_gene: TRBJ1-2
d_gene: .
CDR3aa: CSVGGTYYGYTF
CDR3nt: TGCAGCGTTGGGGGGACCTACTATGGCTACACCTTC

v_gene: TRBV4-1
abundance: .
j_gene: TRBJ2-3
d_gene: .
CDR3aa: CASSQEPLASTDTQYF
CDR3nt: TGCGCCAGCAGCCAAGAACCTCTAGCGAGCACAGATACGCAGTATTTT

v_gene: TRBV7-9
abundance: .
j_gene: TRBJ1-1
d_gene: .
CDR3aa: CASSLYASEAFF
CDR3nt: TGTGCCAGCAGCTTATATGCCTCGGAAGCTTTCTTT

v_gene: TRBV4-1
abundance: .
j_gene: TRBJ1-1
d_gene: .
CDR3aa: CASSQEEGRGTEAFF
CDR3nt: TGCGCCAGCAGCCAAGAGGAAGGGCGAGGCACTGAAGCTTTCTTT

v_gene: TRBV20-1
abundance: few
j_gene: TRBJ1-4
d_gene: .
CDR3aa: CSAPDRFGEKLFF
CDR3nt: TGCAGTGCCCCCGACAGGTTTGGGGAAAAACTGTTTTTT

v_gene: TRBV20-1
abundance: few
j_gene: TRBJ1-5
d_gene: .
CDR3aa: CSAREGSIGNQPQHF
CDR3nt: TGCAGTGCTAGAGAGGGGAGCATAGGCAATCAGCCCCAGCATTTT

v_gene: TRBV20-1
abundance: few
j_gene: TRBJ2-1
d_gene: .
CDR3aa: CSALLGGVDNEQFF
CDR3nt: TGCAGTGCATTGTTGGGGGGCGTTGACAATGAGCAGTTCTTC

v_gene: TRBV28
abundance: .
j_gene: TRBJ2-7
d_gene: TRBD2
CDR3aa: CASRPGLAGEQYF
CDR3nt: TGTGCCAGCCGCCCGGGACTAGCGGGCGAGCAGTACTTC

v_gene: TRBV20-1
abundance: .
j_gene: TRBJ1-2
d_gene: .
CDR3aa: CIEGQRANYGYTF
CDR3nt: TGCATAGAAGGACAGAGAGCTAACTATGGCTACACCTTC

v_gene: TRBV27
abundance: .
j_gene: TRBJ2-3
d_gene: .
CDR3aa: CASGPLGGANTDTQYF
CDR3nt: TGTGCCAGCGGACCATTGGGCGGGGCTAACACAGATACGCAGTATTTT

v_gene: TRBV7-6
abundance: .
j_gene: TRBJ1-1
d_gene: .
CDR3aa: CASSSLSGGEGAFF
CDR3nt: TGTGCCAGCAGCTCCCTCTCCGGGGGCGAAGGGGCTTTCTTT

v_gene: TRBV12-3/TRBV12-4
abundance: many
j_gene: TRBJ2-1
d_gene: .
CDR3aa: CASSLQGGVGEQFF
CDR3nt: TGTGCCAGCAGTTTGCAGGGGGGGGTTGGCGAGCAGTTCTTC

v_gene: TRBV12-3/TRBV12-4
abundance: few
j_gene: TRBJ1-3
d_gene: .
CDR3aa: CASSQGGNTIYF
CDR3nt: TGTGCCAGCAGCCAGGGTGGAAACACCATATATTTT

v_gene: TRBV7-3
abundance: .
j_gene: TRBJ2-5
d_gene: .
CDR3aa: CASAGGGQETQYF
CDR3nt: TGTGCCAGTGCCGGAGGAGGTCAAGAGACCCAGTACTTC

v_gene: TRBV7-3
abundance: many
j_gene: TRBJ1-1
d_gene: TRBD1
CDR3aa: CASSPTGDTEAFF
CDR3nt: TGTGCCAGCAGCCCGACAGGGGACACTGAAGCTTTCTTT

v_gene: TRBV29-1
abundance: .
j_gene: TRBJ2-5
d_gene: TRBD2
CDR3aa: CSVDVVAGARETQYF
CDR3nt: TGCAGCGTTGATGTGGTAGCGGGGGCACGGGAGACCCAGTACTTC

v_gene: TRBV7-9
abundance: .
j_gene: TRBJ2-7
d_gene: TRBD1
CDR3aa: CASSLDRGWGEQYF
CDR3nt: TGTGCCAGCAGCTTAGACAGGGGCTGGGGCGAGCAGTACTTC

v_gene: TRBV6-6
abundance: .
j_gene: TRBJ1-3
d_gene: .
CDR3aa: CASSYTWAPLSGNTIYF
CDR3nt: TGTGCCAGCAGTTACACGTGGGCGCCCCTCTCTGGAAACACCATATATTTT

v_gene: TRBV6-4
abundance: .
j_gene: TRBJ1-2
d_gene: .
CDR3aa: CASRELDRANYGYTF
CDR3nt: TGTGCCAGCAGAGAATTAGACAGAGCTAACTATGGCTACACCTTC

v_gene: TRBV18
abundance: .
j_gene: TRBJ2-5
d_gene: .
CDR3aa: CASSPPGGYQETQYF
CDR3nt: TGTGCCAGCTCACCACCCGGGGGATACCAAGAGACCCAGTACTTC